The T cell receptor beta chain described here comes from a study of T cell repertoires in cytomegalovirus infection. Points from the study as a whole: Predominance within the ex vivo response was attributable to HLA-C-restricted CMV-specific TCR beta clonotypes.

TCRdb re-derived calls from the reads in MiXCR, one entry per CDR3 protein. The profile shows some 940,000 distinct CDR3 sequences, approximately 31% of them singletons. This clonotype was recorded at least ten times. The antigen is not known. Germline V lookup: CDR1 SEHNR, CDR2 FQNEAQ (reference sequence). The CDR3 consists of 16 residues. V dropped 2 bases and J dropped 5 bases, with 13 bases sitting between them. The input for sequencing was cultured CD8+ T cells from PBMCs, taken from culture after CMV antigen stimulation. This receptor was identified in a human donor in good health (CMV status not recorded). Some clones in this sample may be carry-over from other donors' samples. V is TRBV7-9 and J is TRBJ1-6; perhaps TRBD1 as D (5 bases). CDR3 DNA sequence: TGTGCCAGCAGCTTATACAGGCAATTTGATAATTCACCCCTCCACTTT. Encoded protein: CASSLYRQFDNSPLHF.